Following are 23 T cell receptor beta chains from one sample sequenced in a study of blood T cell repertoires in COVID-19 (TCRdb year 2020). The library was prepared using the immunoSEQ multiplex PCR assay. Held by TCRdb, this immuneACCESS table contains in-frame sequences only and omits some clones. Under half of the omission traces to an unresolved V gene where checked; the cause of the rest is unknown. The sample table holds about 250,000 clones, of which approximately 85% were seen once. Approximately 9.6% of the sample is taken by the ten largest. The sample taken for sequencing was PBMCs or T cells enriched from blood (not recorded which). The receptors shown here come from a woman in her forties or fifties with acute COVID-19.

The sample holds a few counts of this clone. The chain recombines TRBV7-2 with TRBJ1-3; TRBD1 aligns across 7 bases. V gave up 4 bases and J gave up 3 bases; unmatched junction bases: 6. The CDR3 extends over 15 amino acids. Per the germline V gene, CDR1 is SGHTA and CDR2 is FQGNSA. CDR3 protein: CASSSTGASGNTIYF. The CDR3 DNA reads TGTGCCAGCAGCTCAACAGGGGCCAGTGGAAACACCATATATTTT.

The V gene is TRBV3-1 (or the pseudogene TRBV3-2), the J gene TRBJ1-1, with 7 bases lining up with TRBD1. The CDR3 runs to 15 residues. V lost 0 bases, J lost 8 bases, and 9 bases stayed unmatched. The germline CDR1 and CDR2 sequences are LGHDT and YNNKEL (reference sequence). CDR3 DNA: TGTGCCAGCAGCCAAGATGCGCGAGGACAGGCGGAAGCTTTCTTT. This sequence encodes CASSQDARGQAEAFF.

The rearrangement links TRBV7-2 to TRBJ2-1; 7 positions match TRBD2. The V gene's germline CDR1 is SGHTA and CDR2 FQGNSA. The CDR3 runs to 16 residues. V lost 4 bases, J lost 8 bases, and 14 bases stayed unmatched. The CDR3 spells CASSWVGAGRGDEQFF. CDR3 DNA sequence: TGTGCCAGCAGCTGGGTAGGAGCGGGGCGCGGGGATGAGCAGTTCTTC.

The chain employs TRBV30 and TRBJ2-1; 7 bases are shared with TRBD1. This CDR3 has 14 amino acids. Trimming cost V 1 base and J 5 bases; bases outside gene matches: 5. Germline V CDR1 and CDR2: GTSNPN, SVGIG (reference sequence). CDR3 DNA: TGTGCCTGGAGTGGTCACAGGGGAAACAATGAGCAGTTCTTC. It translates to CAWSGHRGNNEQFF.

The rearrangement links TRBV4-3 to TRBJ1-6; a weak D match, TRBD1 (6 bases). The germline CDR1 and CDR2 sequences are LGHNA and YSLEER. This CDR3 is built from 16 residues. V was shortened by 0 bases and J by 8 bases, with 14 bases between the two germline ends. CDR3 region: CASSQDFGTFDSPLHF. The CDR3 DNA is TGCGCCAGCAGCCAAGATTTCGGGACATTTGATTCACCCCTCCACTTT.

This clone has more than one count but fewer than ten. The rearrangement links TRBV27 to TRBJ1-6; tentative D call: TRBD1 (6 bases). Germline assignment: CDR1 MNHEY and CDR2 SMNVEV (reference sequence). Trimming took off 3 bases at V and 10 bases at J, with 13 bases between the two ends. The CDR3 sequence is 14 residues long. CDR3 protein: CASSFLGGDSPLHF. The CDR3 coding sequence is TGTGCCAGCAGTTTTCTAGGGGGAGACTCACCCCTCCACTTT.

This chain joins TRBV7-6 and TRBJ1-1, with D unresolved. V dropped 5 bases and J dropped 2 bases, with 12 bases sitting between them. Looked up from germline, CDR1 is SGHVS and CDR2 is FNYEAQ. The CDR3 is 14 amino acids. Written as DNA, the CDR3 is TGTGCCAGCAGCCAATGGACTGGAAACACTGAAGCTTTCTTT. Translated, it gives CASSQWTGNTEAFF.

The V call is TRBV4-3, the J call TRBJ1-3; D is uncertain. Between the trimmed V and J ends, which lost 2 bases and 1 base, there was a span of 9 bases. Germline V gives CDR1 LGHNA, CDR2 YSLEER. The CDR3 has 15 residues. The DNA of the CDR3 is TGCGCCAGCAGCCAACTTGGGCTGTCTGGAAACACCATATATTTT. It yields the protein CASSQLGLSGNTIYF.

CDR3 DNA: TGTGCCAGCAGCCCCGACAGGGAGGAGAACTATGGCTACACCTTC. The encoded protein is CASSPDREENYGYTF. The rearrangement uses TRBV7-2 and TRBJ1-2, with 7 bases aligning to TRBD1. This CDR3 is built from 15 residues. The ends lost 5 bases at V and 2 bases at J; junction bases unmatched: 8. Germline V CDR1 and CDR2: SGHTA, FQGNSA.

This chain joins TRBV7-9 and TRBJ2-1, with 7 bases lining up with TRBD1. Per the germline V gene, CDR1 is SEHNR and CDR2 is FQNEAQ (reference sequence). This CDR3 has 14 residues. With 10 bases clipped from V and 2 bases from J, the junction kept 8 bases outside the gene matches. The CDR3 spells CAIQWDSPYNEQFF. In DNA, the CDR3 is TGTGCCATCCAGTGGGACAGTCCCTACAATGAGCAGTTCTTC.

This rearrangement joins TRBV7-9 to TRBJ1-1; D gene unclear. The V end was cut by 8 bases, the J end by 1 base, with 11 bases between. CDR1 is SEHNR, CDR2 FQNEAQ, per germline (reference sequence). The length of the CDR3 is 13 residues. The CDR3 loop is CASQDSTNTEAFF. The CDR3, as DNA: TGTGCCAGCCAAGACTCGACGAACACTGAAGCTTTCTTT.

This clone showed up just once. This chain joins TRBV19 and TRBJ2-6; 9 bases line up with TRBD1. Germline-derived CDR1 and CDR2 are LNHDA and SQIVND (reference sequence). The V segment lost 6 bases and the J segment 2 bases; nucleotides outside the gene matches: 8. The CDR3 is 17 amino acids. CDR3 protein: CASRRDRATAGANVLTF. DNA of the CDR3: TGTGCCAGTAGGAGGGACAGGGCGACCGCTGGGGCCAACGTCCTGACTTTC.

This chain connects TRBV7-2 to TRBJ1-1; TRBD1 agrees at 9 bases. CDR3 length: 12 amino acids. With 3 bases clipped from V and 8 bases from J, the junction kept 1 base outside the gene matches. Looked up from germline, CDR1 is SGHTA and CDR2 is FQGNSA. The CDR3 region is CASSLTGGEAFF. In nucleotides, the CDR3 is TGTGCCAGCAGCTTGACAGGGGGGGAAGCTTTCTTT.

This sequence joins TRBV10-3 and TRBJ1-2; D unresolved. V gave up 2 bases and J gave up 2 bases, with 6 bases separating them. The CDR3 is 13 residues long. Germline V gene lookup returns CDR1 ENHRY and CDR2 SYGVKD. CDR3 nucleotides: TGTGCCATCAGTGAGACAGCAAACTATGGCTACACCTTC. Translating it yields CAISETANYGYTF.

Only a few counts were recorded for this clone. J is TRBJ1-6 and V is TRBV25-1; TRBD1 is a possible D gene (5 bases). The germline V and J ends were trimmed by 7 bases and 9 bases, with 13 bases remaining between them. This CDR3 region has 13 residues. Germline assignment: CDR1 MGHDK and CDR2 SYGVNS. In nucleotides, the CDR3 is TGTGCCAGCACCTCAGGGCCGGGTTCACCCCTCCACTTT. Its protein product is CASTSGPGSPLHF.

CDR3 region: CASNPRQSHSGNTIYF. The CDR3 DNA follows: TGTGCCAGCAACCCTAGACAGTCTCACTCTGGAAACACCATATATTTT. This chain links TRBV2 with TRBJ1-3; D is possibly TRBD1 (5 bases). Germline-derived CDR1 and CDR2 are SNHLY and FYNNEI. The CDR3 sequence is 16 residues long. V was cut by 7 bases and J by 0 bases, with 16 bases left in between. Drawing the rest from reference TRBV2 and TRBJ1-3, the complete variable domain is EPEVTQTPSHQVTQMGQEVILRCVPISNHLYFYWYRQILGQKVEFLVSFYNNEISEKSEIFDDQFSVERPDGSNFTLKIRSTKLEDSAMYFCASNPRQSHSGNTIYFGEGSWLTVV.

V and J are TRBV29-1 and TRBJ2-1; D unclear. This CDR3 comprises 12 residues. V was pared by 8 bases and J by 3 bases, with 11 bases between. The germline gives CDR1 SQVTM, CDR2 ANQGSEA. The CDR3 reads CSHRQNYNEQFF. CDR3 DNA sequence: TGCAGCCATCGTCAGAACTACAATGAGCAGTTCTTC.

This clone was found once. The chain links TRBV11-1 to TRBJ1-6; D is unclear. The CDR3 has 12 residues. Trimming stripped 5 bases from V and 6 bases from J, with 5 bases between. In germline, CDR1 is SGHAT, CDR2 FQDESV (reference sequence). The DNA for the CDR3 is TGTGCCAGCAGCGAGATTAATTCACCCCTCCACTTT. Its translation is CASSEINSPLHF.

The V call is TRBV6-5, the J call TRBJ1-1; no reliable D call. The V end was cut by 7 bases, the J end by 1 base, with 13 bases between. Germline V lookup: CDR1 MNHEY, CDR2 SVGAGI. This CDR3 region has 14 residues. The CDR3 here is CASIQFRGNTEAFF. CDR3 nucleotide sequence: TGTGCCAGCATCCAGTTTCGGGGGAACACTGAAGCTTTCTTT.

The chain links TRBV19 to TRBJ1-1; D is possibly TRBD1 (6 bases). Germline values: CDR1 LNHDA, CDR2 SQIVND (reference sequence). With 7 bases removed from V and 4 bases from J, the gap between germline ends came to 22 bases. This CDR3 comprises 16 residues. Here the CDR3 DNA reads TGTGCCAGTATGAGCATAGGGGGGGGCAAGGGCACTGAAGCTTTCTTT. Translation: CASMSIGGGKGTEAFF. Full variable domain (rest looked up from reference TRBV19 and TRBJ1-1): DGGITQSPKYLFRKEGQNVTLSCEQNLNHDAMYWYRQDPGQGLRLIYYSQIVNDFQKGDIAEGYSVSREKKESFPLTVTSAQKNPTAFYLCASMSIGGGKGTEAFFGQGTRLTVV.

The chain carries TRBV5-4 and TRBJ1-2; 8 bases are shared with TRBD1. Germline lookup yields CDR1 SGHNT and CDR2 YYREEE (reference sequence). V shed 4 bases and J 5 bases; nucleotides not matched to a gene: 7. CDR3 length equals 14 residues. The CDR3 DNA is TGTGCCAGCAGCATAGACGACAGGGGTTATGGCTACACCTTC. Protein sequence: CASSIDDRGYGYTF.

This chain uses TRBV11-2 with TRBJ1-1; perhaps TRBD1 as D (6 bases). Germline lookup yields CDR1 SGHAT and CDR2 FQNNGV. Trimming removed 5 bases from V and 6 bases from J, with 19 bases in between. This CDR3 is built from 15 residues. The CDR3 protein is CASSQIQGSGSEAFF. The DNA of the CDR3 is TGTGCCAGCAGCCAAATACAGGGATCTGGTTCTGAAGCTTTCTTT.

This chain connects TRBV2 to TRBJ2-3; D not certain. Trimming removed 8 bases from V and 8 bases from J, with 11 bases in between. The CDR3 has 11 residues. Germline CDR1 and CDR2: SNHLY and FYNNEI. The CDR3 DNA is TGTGCCAGCCTCTGGTCAGGTACGCAGTATTTT. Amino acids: CASLWSGTQYF.